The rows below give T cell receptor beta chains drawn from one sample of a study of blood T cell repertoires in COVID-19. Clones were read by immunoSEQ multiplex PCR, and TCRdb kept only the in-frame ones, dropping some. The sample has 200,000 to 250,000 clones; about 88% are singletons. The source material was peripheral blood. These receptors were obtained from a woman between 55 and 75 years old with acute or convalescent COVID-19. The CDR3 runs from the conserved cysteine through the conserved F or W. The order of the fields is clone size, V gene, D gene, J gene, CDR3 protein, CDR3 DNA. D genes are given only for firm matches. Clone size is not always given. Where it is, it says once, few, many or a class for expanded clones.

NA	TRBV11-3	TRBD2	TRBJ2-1	CASSLGGGTYNEQFF	TGTGCCAGCAGCCTCGGCGGGGGTACCTACAATGAGCAGTTCTTC
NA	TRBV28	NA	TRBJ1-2	CASWSAGNYGYTF	TGTGCCAGCTGGAGCGCGGGCAACTATGGCTACACCTTC
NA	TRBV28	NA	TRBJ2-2	CASSPTGNTGELFF	TGTGCCAGCAGTCCCACAGGGAACACCGGGGAGCTGTTTTTT
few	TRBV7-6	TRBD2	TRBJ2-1	CASSFILAGGSYNEQFF	TGTGCCAGCAGCTTCATACTAGCGGGGGGCTCCTACAATGAGCAGTTCTTC
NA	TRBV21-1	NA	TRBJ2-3	CARCGSGGTDTQYF	TGTGCCAGGTGCGGGTCGGGGGGCACAGATACGCAGTATTTT
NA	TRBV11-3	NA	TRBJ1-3	CASSLGGGGSGNTIYF	TGTGCCAGCAGCTTAGGAGGCGGCGGCTCTGGAAACACCATATATTTT
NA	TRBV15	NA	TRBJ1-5	CATSTPPGSNQPQHF	TGTGCCACCAGCACTCCCCCGGGTAGCAATCAGCCCCAGCATTTT
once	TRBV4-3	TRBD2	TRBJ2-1	CASSQATSTSGRSSYNEQFF	TGCGCCAGCAGCCAAGCTACTTCCACTAGCGGGAGATCTTCCTACAATGAGCAGTTCTTC
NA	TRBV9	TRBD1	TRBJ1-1	CASSPRQGANTEAFF	TGTGCCAGCAGCCCGCGACAGGGGGCGAACACTGAAGCTTTCTTT
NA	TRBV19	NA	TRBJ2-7	CASSPGPRSYEQYF	TGTGCCAGTAGTCCGGGTCCGCGGAGCTACGAGCAGTACTTC